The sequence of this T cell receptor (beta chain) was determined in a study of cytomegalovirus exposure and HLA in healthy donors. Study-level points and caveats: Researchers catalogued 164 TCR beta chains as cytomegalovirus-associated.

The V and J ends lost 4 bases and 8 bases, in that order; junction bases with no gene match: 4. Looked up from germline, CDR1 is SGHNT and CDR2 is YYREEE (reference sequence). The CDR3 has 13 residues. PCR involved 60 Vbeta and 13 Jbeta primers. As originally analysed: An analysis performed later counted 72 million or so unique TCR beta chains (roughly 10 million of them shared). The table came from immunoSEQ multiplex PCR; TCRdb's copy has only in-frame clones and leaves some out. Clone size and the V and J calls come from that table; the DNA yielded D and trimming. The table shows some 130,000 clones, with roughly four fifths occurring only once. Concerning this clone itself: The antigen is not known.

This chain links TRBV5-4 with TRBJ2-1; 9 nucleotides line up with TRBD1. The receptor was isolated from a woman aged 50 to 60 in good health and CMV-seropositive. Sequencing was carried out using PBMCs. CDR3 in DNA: TGTGCCAGCAGCGGGAGGACAGGGGATGAGCAGTTCTTC. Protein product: CASSGRTGDEQFF.